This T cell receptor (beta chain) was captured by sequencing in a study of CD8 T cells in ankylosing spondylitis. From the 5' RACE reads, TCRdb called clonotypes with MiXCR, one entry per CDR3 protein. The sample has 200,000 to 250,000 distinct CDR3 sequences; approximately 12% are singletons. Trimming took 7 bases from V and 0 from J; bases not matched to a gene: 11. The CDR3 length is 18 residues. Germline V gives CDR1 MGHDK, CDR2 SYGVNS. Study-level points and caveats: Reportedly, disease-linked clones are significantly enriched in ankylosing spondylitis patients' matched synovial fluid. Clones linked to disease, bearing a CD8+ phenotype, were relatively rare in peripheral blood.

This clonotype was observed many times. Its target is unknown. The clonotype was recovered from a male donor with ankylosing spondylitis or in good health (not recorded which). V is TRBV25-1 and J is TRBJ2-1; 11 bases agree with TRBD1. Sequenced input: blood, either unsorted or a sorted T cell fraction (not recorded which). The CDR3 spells CASTGTGGYESSYNEQFF. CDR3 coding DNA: TGTGCCAGCACCGGGACAGGGGGGTATGAGAGCTCCTACAATGAGCAGTTCTTC.